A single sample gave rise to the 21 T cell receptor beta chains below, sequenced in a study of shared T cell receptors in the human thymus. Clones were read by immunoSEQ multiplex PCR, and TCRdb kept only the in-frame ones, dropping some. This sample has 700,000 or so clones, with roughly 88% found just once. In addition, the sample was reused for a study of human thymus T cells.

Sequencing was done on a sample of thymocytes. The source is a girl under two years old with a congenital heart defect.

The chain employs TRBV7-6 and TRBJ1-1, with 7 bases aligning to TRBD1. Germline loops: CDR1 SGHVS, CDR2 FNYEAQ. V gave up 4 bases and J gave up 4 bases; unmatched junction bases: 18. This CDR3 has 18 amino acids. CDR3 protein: CASSSHHRQGKWGTEAFF. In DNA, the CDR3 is TGTGCCAGCAGCTCCCATCATAGACAGGGAAAGTGGGGCACTGAAGCTTTCTTT.

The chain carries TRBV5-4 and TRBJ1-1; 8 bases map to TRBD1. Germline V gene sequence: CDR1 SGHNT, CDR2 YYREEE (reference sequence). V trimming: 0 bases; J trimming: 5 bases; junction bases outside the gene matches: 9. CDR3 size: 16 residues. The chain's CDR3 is CASSLARQGPKTEAFF. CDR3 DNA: TGTGCCAGCAGCTTGGCCCGACAGGGGCCGAAGACTGAAGCTTTCTTT.

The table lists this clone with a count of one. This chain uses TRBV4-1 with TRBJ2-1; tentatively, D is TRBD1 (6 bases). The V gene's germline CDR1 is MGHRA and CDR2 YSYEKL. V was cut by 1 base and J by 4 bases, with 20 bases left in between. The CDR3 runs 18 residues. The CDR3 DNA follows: TGCGCCAGCAGCCAAGTTTGGACCGGGACACTAGATTACAATGAGCAGTTCTTC. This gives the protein CASSQVWTGTLDYNEQFF.

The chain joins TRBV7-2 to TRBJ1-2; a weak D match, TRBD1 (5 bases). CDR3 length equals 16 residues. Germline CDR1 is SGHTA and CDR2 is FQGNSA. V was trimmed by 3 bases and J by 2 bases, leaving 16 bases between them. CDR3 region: CASSFRQPRMNYGYTF. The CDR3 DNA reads TGTGCCAGCAGCTTCCGACAGCCTCGGATGAACTATGGCTACACCTTC.

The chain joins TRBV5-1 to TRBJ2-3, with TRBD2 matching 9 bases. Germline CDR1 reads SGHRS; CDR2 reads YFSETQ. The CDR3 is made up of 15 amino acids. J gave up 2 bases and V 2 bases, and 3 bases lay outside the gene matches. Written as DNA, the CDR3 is TGCGCCAGCAGCTTTAGCGGGGGTTACACAGATACGCAGTATTTT. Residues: CASSFSGGYTDTQYF.

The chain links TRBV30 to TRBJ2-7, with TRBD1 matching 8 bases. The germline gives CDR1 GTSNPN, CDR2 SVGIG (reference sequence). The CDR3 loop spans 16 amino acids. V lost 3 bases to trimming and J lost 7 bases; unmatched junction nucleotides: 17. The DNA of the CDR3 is TGTGCCTGGAGGGGCACAAACGGACAGGGTATTTGGGAGCAGTACTTC. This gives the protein CAWRGTNGQGIWEQYF.

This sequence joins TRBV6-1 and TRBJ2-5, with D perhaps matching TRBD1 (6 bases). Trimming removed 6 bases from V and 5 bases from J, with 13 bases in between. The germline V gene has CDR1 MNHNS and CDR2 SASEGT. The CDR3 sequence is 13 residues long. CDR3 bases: TGTGCCAGCAGGCTCAAGGGGGAGGAGACCCAGTACTTC. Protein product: CASRLKGEETQYF.

CDR3: CASSLAGPTALEQYF. In DNA, the CDR3 is TGTGCCAGCAGCTTAGCTGGGCCAACCGCCCTCGAGCAGTACTTC. The chain combines TRBV7-8 with TRBJ2-7; D unresolved. V was clipped by 0 bases and J by 6 bases, with 15 bases between them. The length of the CDR3 is 15 residues. From germline, CDR1 is SGHVS and CDR2 FQNEAQ.

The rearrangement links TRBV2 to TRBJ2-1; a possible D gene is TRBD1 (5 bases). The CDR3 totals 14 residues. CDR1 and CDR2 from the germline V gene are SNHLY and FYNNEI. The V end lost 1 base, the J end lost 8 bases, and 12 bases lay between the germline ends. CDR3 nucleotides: TGTGCCAGCAGTGAAGGGCAGGGTCGGTATGAGCAGTTCTTC. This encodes CASSEGQGRYEQFF.

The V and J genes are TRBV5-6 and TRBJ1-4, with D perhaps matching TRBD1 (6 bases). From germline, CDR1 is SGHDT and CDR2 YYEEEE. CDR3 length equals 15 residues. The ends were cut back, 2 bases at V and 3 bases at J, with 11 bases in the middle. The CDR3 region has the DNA TGTGCCAGCAGCTTACAGGGTGGGTCTAATGAAAAACTGTTTTTT. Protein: CASSLQGGSNEKLFF.

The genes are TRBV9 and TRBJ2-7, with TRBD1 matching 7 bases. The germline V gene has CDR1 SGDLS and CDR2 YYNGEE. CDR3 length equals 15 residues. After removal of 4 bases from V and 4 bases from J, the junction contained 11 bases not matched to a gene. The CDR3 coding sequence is TGTGCCAGCAGCTCAAGGGGGACAGTAGGGTACGAGCAGTACTTC. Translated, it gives CASSSRGTVGYEQYF.

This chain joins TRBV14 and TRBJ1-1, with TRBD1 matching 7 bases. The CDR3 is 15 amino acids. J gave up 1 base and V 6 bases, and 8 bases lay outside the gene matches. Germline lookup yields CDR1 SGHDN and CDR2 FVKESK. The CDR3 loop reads CASSGGQPTNTEAFF. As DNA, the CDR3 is TGTGCCAGCAGTGGGGGACAGCCAACGAACACTGAAGCTTTCTTT.

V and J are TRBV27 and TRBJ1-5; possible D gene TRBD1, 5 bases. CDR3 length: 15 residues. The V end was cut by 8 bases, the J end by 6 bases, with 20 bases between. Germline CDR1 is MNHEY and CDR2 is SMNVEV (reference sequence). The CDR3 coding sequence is TGTGCCAGCGCCCGTGGGAGGGGTGTAGGTCAGCCCCAGCATTTT. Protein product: CASARGRGVGQPQHF.

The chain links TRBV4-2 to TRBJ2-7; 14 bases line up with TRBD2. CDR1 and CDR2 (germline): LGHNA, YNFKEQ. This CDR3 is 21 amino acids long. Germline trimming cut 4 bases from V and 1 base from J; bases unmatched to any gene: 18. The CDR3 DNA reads TGTGCCAGCAGCCGTCCGGGACTAGCGGGGGCGCATGGGTCCCAATCCTACGAGCAGTACTTC. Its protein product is CASSRPGLAGAHGSQSYEQYF.

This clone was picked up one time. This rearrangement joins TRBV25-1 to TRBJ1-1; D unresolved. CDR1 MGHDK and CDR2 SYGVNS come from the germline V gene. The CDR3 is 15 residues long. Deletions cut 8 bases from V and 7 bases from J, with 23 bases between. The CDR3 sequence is CASRKPRSRGGEAFF. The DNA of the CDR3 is TGTGCCAGCCGAAAACCCCGGTCCCGGGGAGGTGAAGCTTTCTTT.

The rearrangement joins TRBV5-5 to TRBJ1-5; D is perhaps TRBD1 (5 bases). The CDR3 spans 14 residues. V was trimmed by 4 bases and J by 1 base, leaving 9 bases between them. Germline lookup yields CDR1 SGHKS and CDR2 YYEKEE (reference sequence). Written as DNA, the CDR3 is TGTGCCAGCAGCGCTGACAGAAGCAATCAGCCCCAGCATTTT. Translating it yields CASSADRSNQPQHF.

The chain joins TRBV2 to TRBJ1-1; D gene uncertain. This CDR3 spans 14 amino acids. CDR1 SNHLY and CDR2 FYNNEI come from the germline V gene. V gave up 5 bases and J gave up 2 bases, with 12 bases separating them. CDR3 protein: CASSRMRANTEAFF. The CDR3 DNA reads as TGTGCCAGCAGTCGAATGAGGGCAAACACTGAAGCTTTCTTT.

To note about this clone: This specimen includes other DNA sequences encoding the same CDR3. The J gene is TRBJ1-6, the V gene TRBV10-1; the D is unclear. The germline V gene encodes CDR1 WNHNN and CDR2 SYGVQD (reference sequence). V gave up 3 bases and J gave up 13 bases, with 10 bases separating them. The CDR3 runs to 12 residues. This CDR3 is CASSDGESPLHF. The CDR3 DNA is TGCGCCAGCAGTGACGGGGAGTCCCCCCTCCACTTT.

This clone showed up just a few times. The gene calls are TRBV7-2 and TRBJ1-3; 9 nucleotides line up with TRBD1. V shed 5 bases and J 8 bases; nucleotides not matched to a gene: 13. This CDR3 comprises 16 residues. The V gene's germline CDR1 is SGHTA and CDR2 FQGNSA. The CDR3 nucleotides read TGTGCCAGCAGCCCATACCGGGACAGGGTCCTTGACACCATATATTTT. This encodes CASSPYRDRVLDTIYF.

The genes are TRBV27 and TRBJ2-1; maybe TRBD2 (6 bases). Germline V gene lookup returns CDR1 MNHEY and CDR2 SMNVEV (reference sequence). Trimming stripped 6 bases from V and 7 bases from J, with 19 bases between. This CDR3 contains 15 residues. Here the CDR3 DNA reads TGTGCCAGCAGAAGAGGGACGGGAGTCCATAATGAGCAGTTCTTC. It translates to CASRRGTGVHNEQFF.

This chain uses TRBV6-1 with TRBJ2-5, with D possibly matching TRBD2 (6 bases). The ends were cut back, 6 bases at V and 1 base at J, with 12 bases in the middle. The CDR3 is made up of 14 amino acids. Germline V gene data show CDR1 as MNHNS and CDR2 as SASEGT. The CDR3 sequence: CASRTRGIQETQYF. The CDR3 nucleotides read TGTGCCAGCAGAACTCGGGGGATCCAAGAGACCCAGTACTTC.